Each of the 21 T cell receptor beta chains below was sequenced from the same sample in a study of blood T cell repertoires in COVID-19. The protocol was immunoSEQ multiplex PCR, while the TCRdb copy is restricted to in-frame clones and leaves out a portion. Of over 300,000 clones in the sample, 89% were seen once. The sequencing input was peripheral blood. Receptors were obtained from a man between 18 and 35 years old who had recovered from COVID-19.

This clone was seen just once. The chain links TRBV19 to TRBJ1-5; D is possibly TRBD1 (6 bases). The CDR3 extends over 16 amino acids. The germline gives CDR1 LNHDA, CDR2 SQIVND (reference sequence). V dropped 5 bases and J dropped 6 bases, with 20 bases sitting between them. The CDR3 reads CASSFWGGQYAQPQHF. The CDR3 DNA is TGTGCCAGTAGTTTTTGGGGCGGACAGTATGCTCAGCCCCAGCATTTT.

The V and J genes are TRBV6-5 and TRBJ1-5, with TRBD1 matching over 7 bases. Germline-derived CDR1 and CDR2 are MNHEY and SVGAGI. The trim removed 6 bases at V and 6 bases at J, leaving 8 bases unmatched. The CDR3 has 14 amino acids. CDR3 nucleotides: TGTGCCAGCAGAAAATTAGGGGGCATTCAGCCCCAGCATTTT. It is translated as CASRKLGGIQPQHF.

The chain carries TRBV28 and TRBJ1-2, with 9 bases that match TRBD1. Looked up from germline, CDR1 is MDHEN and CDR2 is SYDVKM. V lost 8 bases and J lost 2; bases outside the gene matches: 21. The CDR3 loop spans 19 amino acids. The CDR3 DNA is TGTGCCAGCTGCCCCCCCACCGGACAGGGGTATAGGGCCAACTATGGCTACACCTTC. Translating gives CASCPPTGQGYRANYGYTF.

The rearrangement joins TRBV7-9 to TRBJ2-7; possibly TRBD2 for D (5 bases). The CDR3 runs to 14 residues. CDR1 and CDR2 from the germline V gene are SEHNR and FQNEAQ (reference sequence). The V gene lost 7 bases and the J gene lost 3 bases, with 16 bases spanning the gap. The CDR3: CASTGLLHFYEQYF. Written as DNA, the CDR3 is TGTGCCAGCACCGGACTCTTACACTTCTACGAGCAGTACTTC.

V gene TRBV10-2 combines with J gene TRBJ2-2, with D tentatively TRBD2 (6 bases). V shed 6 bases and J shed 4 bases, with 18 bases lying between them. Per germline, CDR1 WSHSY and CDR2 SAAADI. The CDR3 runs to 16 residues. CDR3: CASSLPGGALTGELFF. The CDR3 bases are TGCGCCAGCAGCCTCCCTGGCGGGGCCCTCACCGGGGAGCTGTTTTTT.

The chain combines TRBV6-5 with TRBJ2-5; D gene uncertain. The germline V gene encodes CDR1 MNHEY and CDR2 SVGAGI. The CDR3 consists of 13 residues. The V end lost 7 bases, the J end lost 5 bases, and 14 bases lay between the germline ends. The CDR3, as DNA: TGTGCCAGCATCAAGGTGCGGCAGGAGACCCAGTACTTC. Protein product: CASIKVRQETQYF.

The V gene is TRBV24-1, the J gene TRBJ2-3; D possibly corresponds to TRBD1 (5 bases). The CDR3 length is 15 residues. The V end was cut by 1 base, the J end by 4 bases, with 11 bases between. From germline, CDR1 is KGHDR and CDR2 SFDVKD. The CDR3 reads CATSDFRGGADTQYF. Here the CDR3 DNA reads TGTGCCACCAGTGATTTTAGGGGTGGAGCAGATACGCAGTATTTT.

The CDR3 nucleotides read TGTGCCAGCAGCTGGGGACAGGGGACCACTGAAGCTTTCTTT. Protein sequence: CASSWGQGTTEAFF. The chain combines TRBV7-9 with TRBJ1-1; 10 bases align to TRBD1. J gave up 4 bases and V 4 bases, and 3 bases lay outside the gene matches. Per germline, CDR1 SEHNR and CDR2 FQNEAQ (reference sequence). CDR3 length: 14 residues.

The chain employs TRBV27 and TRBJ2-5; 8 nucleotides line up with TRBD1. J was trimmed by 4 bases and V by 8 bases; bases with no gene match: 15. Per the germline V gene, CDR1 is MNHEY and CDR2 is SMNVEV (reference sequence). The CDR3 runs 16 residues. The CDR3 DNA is TGTGCCAGCTCAAGCCCCGGACAGGGAAGGGGAGAGACCCAGTACTTC. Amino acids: CASSSPGQGRGETQYF.

CDR3 nucleotide sequence: TGTGCCACCAGCGGAGGAGAACTAGCGGGAGAGGTCAATGAGCAGTTCTTC. Encoded protein: CATSGGELAGEVNEQFF. The V gene is TRBV15, the J gene TRBJ2-1; TRBD2 matches at 11 bases. Germline V gives CDR1 LNHNV, CDR2 YYDKDF (reference sequence). The CDR3 has 17 residues. J lost 6 bases, V lost 5 bases, and 12 bases had no gene match.

The chain's CDR3 is CASSPRTGGYGYTF. CDR3 DNA sequence: TGTGCCAGCAGTCCTCGGACAGGGGGCTATGGCTACACCTTC. This chain links TRBV27 with TRBJ1-2; 10 bases fit TRBD1. CDR1 is MNHEY and CDR2 is SMNVEV in the germline V gene (reference sequence). CDR3 length: 14 amino acids. V shed 5 bases, J shed 4 bases, and the junction held 4 bases outside the gene matches.

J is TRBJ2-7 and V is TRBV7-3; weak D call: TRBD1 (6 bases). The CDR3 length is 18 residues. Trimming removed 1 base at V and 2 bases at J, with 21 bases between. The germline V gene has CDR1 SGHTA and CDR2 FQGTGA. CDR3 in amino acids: CASSLREDIQGRTYEQYF. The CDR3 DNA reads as TGTGCCAGCAGCTTAAGGGAAGATATACAGGGTCGGACCTACGAGCAGTACTTC.

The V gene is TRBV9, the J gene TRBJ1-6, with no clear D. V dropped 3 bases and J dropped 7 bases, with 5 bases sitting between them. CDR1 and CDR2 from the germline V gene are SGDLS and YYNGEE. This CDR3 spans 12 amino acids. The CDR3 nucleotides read TGTGCCAGCAGCGCGGGGAATTCACCCCTCCACTTT. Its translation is CASSAGNSPLHF.

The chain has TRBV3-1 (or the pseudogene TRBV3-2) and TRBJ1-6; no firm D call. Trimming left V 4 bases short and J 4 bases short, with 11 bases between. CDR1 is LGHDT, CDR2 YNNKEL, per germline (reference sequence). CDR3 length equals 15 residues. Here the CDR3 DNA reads TGTGCCAGCAGCCGATCCCGGGTTTATAATTCACCCCTCCACTTT. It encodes CASSRSRVYNSPLHF.

The CDR3 sequence: CASSQGTVTTNEKLFF. Written as DNA, the CDR3 is TGCGCCAGCAGCCAAGGCACAGTAACAACTAATGAAAAACTGTTTTTT. J is TRBJ1-4 and V is TRBV4-3, with no clear D. This CDR3 has 16 amino acids. The germline gives CDR1 LGHNA, CDR2 YSLEER. Deletions cut 1 base from V and 0 bases from J, with 9 bases between.

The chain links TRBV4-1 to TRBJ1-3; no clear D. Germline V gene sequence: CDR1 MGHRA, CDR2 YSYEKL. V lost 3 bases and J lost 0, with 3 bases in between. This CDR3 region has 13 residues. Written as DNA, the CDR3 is TGCGCCAGCAGCCACAACTCTGGAAACACCATATATTTT. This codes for CASSHNSGNTIYF.

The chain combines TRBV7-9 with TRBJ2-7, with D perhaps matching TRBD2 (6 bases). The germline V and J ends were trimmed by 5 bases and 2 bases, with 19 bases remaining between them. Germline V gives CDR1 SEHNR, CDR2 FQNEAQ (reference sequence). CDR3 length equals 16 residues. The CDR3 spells CASSPRLTGGAYEQYF. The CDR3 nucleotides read TGTGCCAGCAGCCCTCGGTTGACCGGAGGGGCCTACGAGCAGTACTTC.

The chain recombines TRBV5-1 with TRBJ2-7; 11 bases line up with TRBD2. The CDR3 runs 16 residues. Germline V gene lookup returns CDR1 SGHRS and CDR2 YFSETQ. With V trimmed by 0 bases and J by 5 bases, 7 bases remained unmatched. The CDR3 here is CASSLGLAGSLDEQYF. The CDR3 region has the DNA TGCGCCAGCAGCTTGGGACTAGCGGGGTCCCTTGACGAGCAGTACTTC.

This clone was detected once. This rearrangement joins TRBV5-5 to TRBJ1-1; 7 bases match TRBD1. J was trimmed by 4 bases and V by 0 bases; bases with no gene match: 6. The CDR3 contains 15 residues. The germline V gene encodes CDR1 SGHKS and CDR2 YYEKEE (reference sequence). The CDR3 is CASSLAGGGGTEAFF. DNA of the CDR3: TGTGCCAGCAGCTTGGCTGGAGGGGGCGGCACTGAAGCTTTCTTT.

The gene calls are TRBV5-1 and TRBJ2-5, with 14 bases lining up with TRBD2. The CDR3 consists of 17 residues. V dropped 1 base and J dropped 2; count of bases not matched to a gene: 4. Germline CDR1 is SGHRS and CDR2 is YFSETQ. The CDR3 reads CASSLRLAGGVQETQYF. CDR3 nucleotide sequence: TGCGCCAGCAGCTTGCGACTAGCGGGGGGGGTACAAGAGACCCAGTACTTC.

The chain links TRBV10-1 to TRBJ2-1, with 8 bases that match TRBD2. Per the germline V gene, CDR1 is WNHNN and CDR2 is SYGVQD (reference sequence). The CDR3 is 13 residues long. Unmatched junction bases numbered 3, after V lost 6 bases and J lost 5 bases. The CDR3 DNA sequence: TGCGCCAGCAGCACTAGCGGAGACAATGAGCAGTTCTTC. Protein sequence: CASSTSGDNEQFF.